This TCR beta chain was recorded in a study of OX40 agonist ivuxolimab in advanced cancers. Clones were read by immunoSEQ multiplex PCR, and TCRdb kept only the in-frame ones, dropping some. The table has approximately 31,000 clones, roughly 87% seen once. Trimming removed 9 bases from V and 7 bases from J, with 13 bases in between. The CDR3 loop spans 13 amino acids. CDR1 is MDHEN and CDR2 is SYDVKM in the germline V gene. This chain connects TRBV28 to TRBJ1-6; D gene uncertain. This receptor was obtained from an adult with an advanced solid tumor such as melanoma, head and neck, liver or kidney cancer. Specimen: CD4+ or CD8+ T cells sorted from blood, collected in a trial of the OX40 agonist ivuxolimab. The CDR3 nucleotides are TGTGCCAGGAAGAATTCGGGGAATTCACCCCTCCACTTT. This gives the protein CARKNSGNSPLHF.